What follows are 4 T cell receptor beta chains derived from one specimen sequenced in a study of CD8+ T cells in alopecia areata. Extraction and reverse transcription of RNA yielded cDNA as the sequencing template. Clones were read by immunoSEQ multiplex PCR, and TCRdb kept only the in-frame ones, dropping some. Here the sample spans 200,000 to 250,000 clones, 50% to 75% being singletons. Documented treatment: oral pan-JAK inhibitor, 5-10 mg twice daily. The source was CD4+ T cells sorted from blood, collected at week 4, from a patient treated with tofacitinib. Receptors were obtained from a human donor with alopecia areata.

V usage is TRBV4-1 and J usage is TRBJ1-6; 8 nucleotides match TRBD1. The V and J ends lost 2 bases and 8 bases, in that order; junction bases with no gene match: 11. Looked up from germline, CDR1 is MGHRA and CDR2 is YSYEKL. CDR3 length equals 17 residues. CDR3 in amino acids: CASSQSPNRGTYSPLHF. As DNA, the CDR3 is TGCGCCAGCAGCCAATCCCCCAACAGGGGGACCTATTCACCCCTCCACTTT.

This clone was observed once. CDR3 in amino acids: CSVGTGAVYEQYF. The CDR3 coding sequence is TGCAGCGTGGGGACAGGGGCAGTCTACGAGCAGTACTTC. The V gene is TRBV29-1, the J gene TRBJ2-7; 10 nucleotides line up with TRBD1. The CDR3 contains 13 residues. The germline V gene encodes CDR1 SQVTM and CDR2 ANQGSEA. V was clipped by 6 bases and J by 3 bases; unmatched bases: 5.

The chain recombines TRBV7-9 with TRBJ2-1; TRBD1 aligns across 8 bases. The V and J ends lost 3 bases and 5 bases, in that order; junction bases with no gene match: 3. CDR1 SEHNR and CDR2 FQNEAQ come from the germline V gene (reference sequence). The CDR3 sequence is 14 residues long. The DNA for the CDR3 is TGTGCCAGCAGCTTCTCAGGGGGCGACAATGAGCAGTTCTTC. Amino acid sequence: CASSFSGGDNEQFF.

With regard to this clone: Other DNA variants within this sample encode the same CDR3. V usage is TRBV20-1 and J usage is TRBJ1-2; TRBD1 matches at 7 bases. In germline, CDR1 is DFQATT, CDR2 SNEGSKA (reference sequence). The CDR3 totals 11 residues. V shed 6 bases and J 5 bases; nucleotides not matched to a gene: 3. CDR3: CSATGQYGYTF. For the CDR3, the DNA is TGCAGTGCCACGGGACAGTATGGCTACACCTTC.